The 25 T cell receptor beta chains in this list originate from one sample, sequenced in a study of vaccination and CD4 T cells after COVID-19. No antigen has been assigned to these receptors. Regarding treatment: approximately 10-day PBMC culture with coronavirus spike peptide pools or control peptides (ViraFEST assay). The Oncomine TCR Beta short-read assay generated sequence data from the DNA of cultured CD4+ T cells. Using its own MiXCR run on the PCR reads, TCRdb lists one record per CDR3 protein. Among roughly 15,000 distinct CDR3 sequences listed, 30% to 50% were seen once. Sample: CD4+ T cells from blood, cultured in vitro. These receptor sequences come from a human donor who had recovered from COVID-19.

The chain links TRBV6-5 to TRBJ2-7, with D tentatively TRBD2 (5 bases). The CDR3 covers 12 residues. The V end was cut by 0 bases, the J end by 5 bases, with 5 bases between. Germline CDR1 MNHEY, CDR2 SVGAGI. As DNA, the CDR3 is TGTGCCAGCAGTTACTCGAGGGACGAGCAGTACTTC. Translated: CASSYSRDEQYF.

This clonotype is medium-sized. This chain joins TRBV2 and TRBJ1-1; D not certain. V gave up 5 bases and J gave up 0 bases, with 13 bases separating them. The CDR3 totals 15 residues. Germline assignment: CDR1 SNHLY and CDR2 FYNNEI. CDR3: CASSPRTALNTEAFF. As DNA, the CDR3 is TGTGCCAGCAGTCCCCGGACGGCTCTGAACACTGAAGCTTTCTTT.

The rearrangement uses TRBV18 and TRBJ1-1, with a tentative D call TRBD1 (6 bases). The CDR3 has 17 residues. Trimming cost V 1 base and J 7 bases, with 22 bases left between them. The germline gives CDR1 KGHSH, CDR2 LQKENI. The DNA for the CDR3 is TGTGCCAGCTCACCACGGTCTCCTTACCAGGGGACGGATGAAGCTTTCTTT. Its translation: CASSPRSPYQGTDEAFF. The full variable domain, rest sourced from reference TRBV18 and TRBJ1-1, is NAGVMQNPRHLVRRRGQEARLRCSPMKGHSHVYWYRQLPEEGLKFMVYLQKENIIDESGMPKERFSAEFPKEGPSILRIQQVVRGDSAAYFCASSPRSPYQGTDEAFFGQGTRLTVV.

In regard to this clonotype: This may be a read error, as it is one base from a much larger clone. V is TRBV7-2 and J is TRBJ1-3; TRBD1 is a possible D gene (6 bases). CDR3 length: 14 amino acids. Germline CDR1 reads SGHTA; CDR2 reads FQGNSA. The CDR3 protein is CANSEGGSGNTIYF. CDR3 nucleotide sequence: TGTGCCAACAGCGAGGGGGGCTCTGGAAACACCATATATTTT.

The gene calls are TRBV20-1 and TRBJ1-2; D gene uncertain. The CDR3 has 13 residues. The V and J ends lost 2 bases and 2 bases respectively, with 9 bases between them. The V gene's germline CDR1 is DFQATT and CDR2 SNEGSKA (reference sequence). CDR3 sequence (DNA): TGCAGTGCTAGACGGGGAGGAAACTATGGCTACACCTTC. Translated: CSARRGGNYGYTF.

This clonotype was seen only a few times. The chain joins TRBV15 to TRBJ2-5, with TRBD1 matching over 10 bases. The junction had 4 bases not matched to a gene; V was cut back by 5 bases and J by 4 bases. The CDR3 sequence is 14 residues long. Per germline, CDR1 LNHNV and CDR2 YYDKDF (reference sequence). In DNA form, the CDR3 reads TGTGCCACCAGCGTTGACAGGGGGCCAGAGACCCAGTACTTC. This encodes CATSVDRGPETQYF.

The rearrangement uses TRBV7-2 and TRBJ2-3; 12 bases map to TRBD2. The CDR3 has 19 residues. Unmatched junction bases numbered 12, after V lost 1 base and J lost 4 bases. The germline V gene encodes CDR1 SGHTA and CDR2 FQGNSA. Written as DNA, the CDR3 is TGTGCCAGCAGCTTAGAAGGGAGGGCTAGCGGGGGGGTGGCAGATACGCAGTATTTT. This translates into CASSLEGRASGGVADTQYF.

This clonotype was found a few times. V is TRBV20-1 and J is TRBJ2-3; tentative D call: TRBD2 (5 bases). Germline V gene data show CDR1 as DFQATT and CDR2 as SNEGSKA (reference sequence). CDR3 length: 12 amino acids. Trimming left V 5 bases short and J 1 base short, with 7 bases between. CDR3 DNA: TGCAGTGCTGAGGGCGGCACAGATACGCAGTATTTT. It codes for CSAEGGTDTQYF.

This sequence joins TRBV27 and TRBJ2-1; 8 positions agree with TRBD2. The germline CDR1 and CDR2 sequences are MNHEY and SMNVEV (reference sequence). This CDR3 is 15 amino acids long. Losses at the gene ends were 8 bases for V and 5 bases for J; bases not matched to a gene: 11. As DNA, the CDR3 is TGTGCCAGCCGTAGCGGGACTCTAAGGGACAATGAGCAGTTCTTC. Amino acid sequence: CASRSGTLRDNEQFF.

The V call is TRBV7-6, the J call TRBJ2-7, with 8 bases that match TRBD1. This CDR3 spans 14 amino acids. Germline CDR1 is SGHVS and CDR2 is FNYEAQ. V lost 0 bases to trimming and J lost 3 bases; unmatched junction nucleotides: 1. CDR3 sequence reads: CASSLATGDYEQYF. The DNA for the CDR3 is TGTGCCAGCAGCTTAGCGACAGGGGACTACGAGCAGTACTTC.

The chain uses TRBV21-1 and TRBJ2-2. TRBV21-1 is designated a pseudogene. The CDR3 contains 14 residues. CDR3 in amino acids: CASSNPRRMRELFF. The CDR3 nucleotides are TGTGCCAGCAGCAATCCTCGACGGATGAGGGAGCTGTTTTTT.

Points on this clonotype: One end of the junction does not line up with germline, which may come from a read error. The rearrangement links TRBV6-4 to TRBJ2-7; 7 nucleotides line up with TRBD1. CDR1 and CDR2 (germline): MRHNA, SNTAGT. CDR3 length: 15 residues. The CDR3 region is CASMRDRVGLDGDGF. The CDR3 DNA follows: TGTGCCAGCATGAGAGACAGGGTGGGGCTTGATGGTGATGGCTTC.

This chain joins TRBV7-2 and TRBJ2-1; 7 nucleotides match TRBD2. CDR1 SGHTA and CDR2 FQGNSA come from the germline V gene. The CDR3 is 16 amino acids. V gave up 3 bases and J gave up 8 bases; unmatched junction bases: 13. This CDR3 reads CASSLRWEGLSDEQFF. The CDR3 DNA sequence: TGTGCCAGCAGCTTGAGGTGGGAGGGCCTTTCCGATGAGCAGTTCTTC.

The chain links TRBV4-1 to TRBJ2-1, with D possibly being TRBD1 (5 bases). Trimming cost V 0 bases and J 9 bases, with 9 bases left between them. Per germline, CDR1 MGHRA and CDR2 YSYEKL. This CDR3 contains 13 residues. The CDR3 sequence: CASSQDQGFEQFF. CDR3 nucleotides: TGCGCCAGCAGCCAAGATCAGGGATTTGAGCAGTTCTTC.

The V and J genes are TRBV6-1 and TRBJ1-4; 9 bases fit TRBD1. CDR1 is MNHNS and CDR2 is SASEGT in the germline V gene. V shed 10 bases, J shed 4 bases, and the junction held 7 bases outside the gene matches. The CDR3 runs 14 residues. The CDR3 nucleotides are TGTGCCATGGGACAGGGAGGGGATAATGAAAAACTGTTTTTT. This sequence encodes CAMGQGGDNEKLFF.

The gene calls are TRBV5-5 and TRBJ1-3; TRBD1 might be the D (5 bases). CDR3 length: 16 residues. The germline gives CDR1 SGHKS, CDR2 YYEKEE (reference sequence). V was shortened by 4 bases and J by 0 bases, with 14 bases between the two germline ends. Here the CDR3 reads CASSKTVDISGNTIYF. The CDR3 nucleotides are TGTGCCAGCAGCAAGACAGTTGACATCTCTGGAAACACCATATATTTT.

This clonotype showed up just a few times. The rearrangement uses TRBV12-3 or TRBV12-4 and TRBJ1-2; D perhaps matches TRBD1 (5 bases). The length of the CDR3 is 14 residues. V gave up 9 bases and J gave up 2 bases, with 16 bases separating them. The CDR3 nucleotides are TGTGCCAGTTCCACCTTGGCAGGGAACTATGGCTACACCTTC. It specifies CASSTLAGNYGYTF.

This clonotype was seen a few times. The rearrangement links TRBV5-4 to TRBJ2-3, with 8 bases lining up with TRBD2. CDR1 is SGHNT and CDR2 is YYREEE in the germline V gene (reference sequence). This CDR3 spans 16 amino acids. V lost 5 bases and J lost 0; bases outside the gene matches: 8. CDR3 in amino acids: CASRPSGGISTDTQYF. In nucleotides, the CDR3 is TGTGCCAGCAGACCCTCGGGGGGGATAAGCACAGATACGCAGTATTTT. Based on the CDR3 plus reference TRBV5-4 and TRBJ2-3, the full variable domain is ETGVTQSPTHLIKTRGQQVTLRCSSQSGHNTVSWYQQALGQGPQFIFQYYREEENGRGNFPPRFSGLQFPNYSSELNVNALELDDSALYLCASRPSGGISTDTQYFGPGTRLTVL.

The rearrangement links TRBV7-2 to TRBJ2-3, with 9 positions matching TRBD2. Looked up from germline, CDR1 is SGHTA and CDR2 is FQGNSA. V shed 4 bases, J shed 3 bases, and the junction held 5 bases outside the gene matches. CDR3 length: 15 residues. CDR3 region: CASSSSSGKTDTQYF. The DNA for the CDR3 is TGTGCCAGCAGCTCCTCTAGCGGGAAAACAGATACGCAGTATTTT.

The chain carries TRBV9 and TRBJ2-7; TRBD2 agrees at 8 bases. The CDR3 totals 14 residues. Germline CDR1 and CDR2: SGDLS and YYNGEE. The junction had 7 bases not matched to a gene; V was cut back by 3 bases and J by 5 bases. Here the CDR3 DNA reads TGTGCCAGCAGCGCGATAGCGGGATCGCACGAGCAGTACTTC. This sequence encodes CASSAIAGSHEQYF.

J is TRBJ2-3 and V is TRBV11-3; 8 nucleotides line up with TRBD1. With 5 bases clipped from V and 1 base from J, the junction kept 5 bases outside the gene matches. The CDR3 is 15 amino acids. Germline V lookup: CDR1 SGHNT, CDR2 YENEEA. The CDR3 region has the DNA TGTGCCAGCAGCCCCGGACAGGGAGGCACAGATACGCAGTATTTT. Its translation is CASSPGQGGTDTQYF. Together with reference TRBV11-3 and TRBJ2-3, the CDR3 gives the full variable domain: EAGVVQSPRYKIIEKKQPVAFWCNPISGHNTLYWYLQNLGQGPELLIRYENEEAVDDSQLPKDRFSAERLKGVDSTLKIQPAELGDSAVYLCASSPGQGGTDTQYFGPGTRLTVL.

The rearrangement joins TRBV20-1 to TRBJ2-3; no clear D gene. This CDR3 comprises 11 residues. Trimming shortened V by 6 bases and J by 1 base, and 5 bases separated the two germline ends. Germline lookup yields CDR1 DFQATT and CDR2 SNEGSKA (reference sequence). CDR3 nucleotides: TGCAGTGCATCCGGCACAGATACGCAGTATTTT. Encoded protein: CSASGTDTQYF.

J is TRBJ2-2 and V is TRBV9; no clear D. The CDR3 consists of 15 residues. V was clipped by 0 bases and J by 1 base, with 7 bases between them. Germline V gene data show CDR1 as SGDLS and CDR2 as YYNGEE. The CDR3 is CASSVGAVNTGELFF. In nucleotides, the CDR3 is TGTGCCAGCAGCGTAGGGGCCGTGAACACCGGGGAGCTGTTTTTT.

This clonotype appeared a few times. The V call is TRBV27, the J call TRBJ1-2, with D hard to call. CDR1 and CDR2 (germline): MNHEY, SMNVEV (reference sequence). V was shortened by 8 bases and J by 0 bases, with 10 bases between the two germline ends. CDR3 length: 13 residues. The CDR3 here is CASRLTANYGYTF. Here the CDR3 DNA reads TGTGCCAGCCGACTTACAGCTAACTATGGCTACACCTTC.

The rearrangement joins TRBV20-1 to TRBJ2-7; 7 nucleotides align to TRBD2. The trim removed 8 bases at V and 4 bases at J, leaving 11 bases unmatched. The V gene's germline CDR1 is DFQATT and CDR2 SNEGSKA (reference sequence). CDR3 size: 13 residues. Here the CDR3 reads CSSHKGRDYEQYF. CDR3 in DNA: TGCAGTTCCCACAAGGGGAGGGATTACGAGCAGTACTTC.